The T cell receptor beta chain described here comes from a study of blood T cell repertoires in COVID-19. About the study: Sites in the United States, Italy and Spain provided acute and convalescent COVID-19 samples.

TCRdb keeps only in-frame clones here, not all; method: immunoSEQ multiplex PCR. The table lists 140,000 or so clones, approximately 89% of them singletons. The germline V gene has CDR1 MNHNY and CDR2 SVGAGI (reference sequence). The CDR3 extends over 16 amino acids. J gave up 3 bases and V 5 bases, and 8 bases lay outside the gene matches. The TCR was taken from a human donor in a cohort sampled during active COVID-19. V usage is TRBV6-6 and J usage is TRBJ2-3; 10 bases fit TRBD1. The sample taken for sequencing was peripheral blood. Here the CDR3 DNA reads TGTGCCAGCAGTCCGGGACAGGGGTTCTGGACAGATACGCAGTATTTT. Translated, it gives CASSPGQGFWTDTQYF.